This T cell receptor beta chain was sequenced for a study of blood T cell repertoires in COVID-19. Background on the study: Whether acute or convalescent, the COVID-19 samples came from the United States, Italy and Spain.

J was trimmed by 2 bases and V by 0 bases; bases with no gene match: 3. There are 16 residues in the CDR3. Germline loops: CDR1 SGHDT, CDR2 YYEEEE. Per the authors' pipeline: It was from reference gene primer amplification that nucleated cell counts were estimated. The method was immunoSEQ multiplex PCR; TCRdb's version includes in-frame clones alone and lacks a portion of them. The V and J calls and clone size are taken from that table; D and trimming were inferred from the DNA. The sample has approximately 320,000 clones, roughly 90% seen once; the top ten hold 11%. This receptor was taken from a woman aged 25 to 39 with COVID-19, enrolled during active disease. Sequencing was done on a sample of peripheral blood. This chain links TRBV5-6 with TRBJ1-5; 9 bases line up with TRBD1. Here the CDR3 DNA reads TGTGCCAGCAGCTTGGGGGACAGGGCGGGCAATCAGCCCCAGCATTTT. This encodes CASSLGDRAGNQPQHF.